These 27 T cell receptor beta chains were sequenced from one sample in a study of blood T cell repertoires in COVID-19. TCRdb's table, derived via immunoSEQ multiplex PCR, lists solely in-frame clones and lacks some. The sample carries 150,000 to 200,000 clones, about four fifths recorded once. Sequencing was done on a sample of peripheral blood. The source of these receptors is a woman older than 75 with COVID-19, enrolled during active disease.

This rearrangement joins TRBV30 to TRBJ1-2; D possibly corresponds to TRBD1 (5 bases). Germline V gives CDR1 GTSNPN, CDR2 SVGIG (reference sequence). Trimming took 3 bases from V and 4 from J, leaving 12 bases between them. The CDR3 loop spans 13 amino acids. The CDR3 reads CAWSGGTAYGYTF. The CDR3 nucleotides read TGTGCCTGGAGCGGGGGGACGGCCTATGGCTACACCTTC.

J is TRBJ2-7 and V is TRBV3-1 (or the pseudogene TRBV3-2); maybe TRBD2 (6 bases). The CDR3 covers 14 residues. The V gene's germline CDR1 is LGHDT and CDR2 YNNKEL (reference sequence). V dropped 3 bases and J dropped 0 bases, with 9 bases sitting between them. The CDR3 sequence: CASSHAGSSYEQYF. In nucleotides, the CDR3 is TGTGCCAGCAGCCATGCGGGAAGCTCCTACGAGCAGTACTTC.

The chain combines TRBV7-2 with TRBJ1-1; D remains unclear. The CDR3 runs 13 residues. V was pared by 5 bases and J by 1 base, with 8 bases between. The germline V gene encodes CDR1 SGHTA and CDR2 FQGNSA. DNA of the CDR3: TGTGCCAGCAGCCCTCGACAGAACACTGAAGCTTTCTTT. This encodes CASSPRQNTEAFF.

This clone has just one count. The V gene is TRBV5-1, the J gene TRBJ1-6; D might be TRBD1 (5 bases). The length of the CDR3 is 17 residues. Germline CDR1 is SGHRS and CDR2 is YFSETQ. Trimming removed 0 bases from V and 5 bases from J, with 15 bases in between. The DNA for the CDR3 is TGCGCCAGCAGCTTGGAAGCGGGTCGGGGACATAATTCACCCCTCCACTTT. This codes for CASSLEAGRGHNSPLHF.

The rearrangement uses TRBV11-2 and TRBJ2-5; weak D call: TRBD1 (6 bases). V shed 0 bases and J shed 4 bases, with 9 bases lying between them. The CDR3 has 14 residues. Germline-derived CDR1 and CDR2 are SGHAT and FQNNGV. CDR3 in amino acids: CASSLDPGVETQYF. As DNA, the CDR3 is TGTGCCAGCAGCTTAGATCCAGGGGTAGAGACCCAGTACTTC.

This chain uses TRBV19 with TRBJ2-7, with TRBD1 matching 7 bases. CDR3 length equals 14 residues. Trimming at V came to 5 bases and at J to 4 bases, leaving 8 bases not matched to a gene. Germline V lookup: CDR1 LNHDA, CDR2 SQIVND (reference sequence). CDR3 protein: CASSLQTGMYEQYF. The CDR3 DNA sequence: TGTGCCAGTAGTCTCCAGACAGGGATGTACGAGCAGTACTTC. The full variable domain, its missing parts supplied by reference TRBV19 and TRBJ2-7, is DGGITQSPKYLFRKEGQNVTLSCEQNLNHDAMYWYRQDPGQGLRLIYYSQIVNDFQKGDIAEGYSVSREKKESFPLTVTSAQKNPTAFYLCASSLQTGMYEQYFGPGTRLTVT.

The chain uses TRBV15 and TRBJ2-2, with TRBD1 matching 9 bases. Germline CDR1 LNHNV, CDR2 YYDKDF (reference sequence). The V gene end was trimmed by 0 bases and the J gene end by 4 bases; junction bases not matched to a gene: 6. CDR3 size: 17 residues. DNA for the CDR3: TGTGCCACCAGCAGAGATTGGGCGGACAGGGGCACCGGGGAGCTGTTTTTT. Translation gives CATSRDWADRGTGELFF. Drawing the rest from reference TRBV15 and TRBJ2-2, the complete variable domain is DAMVIQNPRYQVTQFGKPVTLSCSQTLNHNVMYWYQQKSSQAPKLLFHYYDKDFNNEADTPDNFQSRRPNTSFCFLDIRSPGLGDTAMYLCATSRDWADRGTGELFFGEGSRLTVL.

The chain links TRBV24-1 to TRBJ2-3, with 9 bases fitting TRBD1. Looked up from germline, CDR1 is KGHDR and CDR2 is SFDVKD. CDR3 length: 16 residues. After removal of 4 bases from V and 3 bases from J, the junction contained 7 bases not matched to a gene. The CDR3 loop is CATSEAGTGRTDTQYF. CDR3 DNA: TGTGCCACCAGTGAAGCCGGGACAGGGCGGACAGATACGCAGTATTTT.

The V and J genes are TRBV3-1 (or the pseudogene TRBV3-2) and TRBJ2-7, with D tentatively TRBD1 (6 bases). Trimming took off 0 bases at V and 3 bases at J, with 15 bases between the two ends. The germline V gene has CDR1 LGHDT and CDR2 YNNKEL (reference sequence). The CDR3 totals 16 residues. CDR3 DNA sequence: TGTGCCAGCAGCCAAGAAAAGTGGGGACAAAGCTACGAGCAGTACTTC. This gives the protein CASSQEKWGQSYEQYF.

This clone was observed a single time. V is TRBV27 and J is TRBJ2-1; a weak D match, TRBD2 (6 bases). The germline V gene has CDR1 MNHEY and CDR2 SMNVEV (reference sequence). V was cut by 5 bases and J by 4 bases, with 9 bases left in between. The CDR3 spans 13 residues. The CDR3 region has the DNA TGTGCCAGCAGTCCTAGCGTTTACAATGAGCAGTTCTTC. Translating it yields CASSPSVYNEQFF.

The chain couples TRBV28 to TRBJ1-2, with TRBD1 identical over 7 bases. CDR3 size: 15 residues. V lost 0 bases, J lost 8 bases, and 9 bases stayed unmatched. In germline, CDR1 is MDHEN, CDR2 SYDVKM. The CDR3 bases are TGTGCCAGCAGTTTATGGCAGGGGGGACCGGGCGGCTACACCTTC. Amino acids: CASSLWQGGPGGYTF.

The chain has TRBV18 and TRBJ2-1, with TRBD1 matching over 8 bases. Trimming at V came to 3 bases and at J to 9 bases, leaving 10 bases not matched to a gene. The germline V gene has CDR1 KGHSH and CDR2 LQKENI. This CDR3 has 15 residues. CDR3 in DNA: TGTGCCAGCTCACCGGACAGGGCCTCTTACGGTGAGCAGTTCTTC. Its translation is CASSPDRASYGEQFF.

This clone was picked up a small number of times. The chain carries TRBV23-1 and TRBJ1-5; 7 nucleotides line up with TRBD1. TRBV23-1 is filed as an ORF, its function uncertain. The CDR3 is made up of 18 amino acids. V lost 0 bases to trimming and J lost 0 bases; unmatched junction nucleotides: 8. CDR3 sequence reads: CASSQSRTGRYSNQPQHF. DNA for the CDR3: TGCGCCAGCAGTCAATCGAGGACAGGACGATATAGCAATCAGCCCCAGCATTTT.

The chain is built from TRBV27 and TRBJ1-2, with 7 bases fitting TRBD1. This CDR3 has 17 residues. V shed 4 bases and J 0 bases; nucleotides not matched to a gene: 11. Looked up from germline, CDR1 is MNHEY and CDR2 is SMNVEV (reference sequence). CDR3 DNA sequence: TGTGCCAGCAGTTGGCGGAAAGGGACAGAGCCTAACTATGGCTACACCTTC. It encodes CASSWRKGTEPNYGYTF.

The rearrangement uses TRBV15 and TRBJ1-4; D gene ambiguous. There are 15 residues in the CDR3. Germline lookup yields CDR1 LNHNV and CDR2 YYDKDF (reference sequence). V was cut by 1 base and J by 1 base, with 7 bases left in between. CDR3 region: CATSRGHQTNEKLFF. CDR3 bases: TGTGCCACCAGCAGAGGACACCAAACTAATGAAAAACTGTTTTTT. The full variable domain, completed using reference TRBV15 and TRBJ1-4, is DAMVIQNPRYQVTQFGKPVTLSCSQTLNHNVMYWYQQKSSQAPKLLFHYYDKDFNNEADTPDNFQSRRPNTSFCFLDIRSPGLGDTAMYLCATSRGHQTNEKLFFGSGTQLSVL.

The V gene is TRBV28, the J gene TRBJ2-3; TRBD2 aligns across 7 bases. The CDR3 is 14 amino acids. Per the germline V gene, CDR1 is MDHEN and CDR2 is SYDVKM. Trimming removed 7 bases from V and 6 bases from J; junction bases left unmatched: 10. The CDR3 coding sequence is TGTGCCAGCACAAGCGGGACTTTCCGGGATACGCAGTATTTT. As protein: CASTSGTFRDTQYF.

This chain connects TRBV7-3 to TRBJ1-1; 7 bases are a match to TRBD1. This CDR3 comprises 13 residues. CDR1 is SGHTA, CDR2 FQGTGA, per germline. V lost 6 bases, J lost 4 bases, and 5 bases stayed unmatched. The CDR3: CASRAGGFTEAFF. The DNA of the CDR3 is TGTGCCAGCAGAGCAGGGGGTTTCACTGAAGCTTTCTTT.

The V call is TRBV2, the J call TRBJ1-5, with 8 bases fitting TRBD1. The CDR3 is 16 amino acids. J gave up 2 bases and V 7 bases, and 10 bases lay outside the gene matches. Germline lookup yields CDR1 SNHLY and CDR2 FYNNEI. CDR3 region: CASKKTGAGGNQPQHF. The CDR3 nucleotides read TGTGCCAGCAAAAAGACAGGGGCCGGGGGCAATCAGCCCCAGCATTTT.

The V and J genes are TRBV6-5 and TRBJ2-7; a weak D match, TRBD1 (6 bases). The V end lost 5 bases, the J end lost 1 base, and 12 bases lay between the germline ends. CDR3 size: 14 residues. Per germline, CDR1 MNHEY and CDR2 SVGAGI. DNA for the CDR3: TGTGCCAGCAGTCCGGACAGAACGTCCTACGAGCAGTACTTC. Translation gives CASSPDRTSYEQYF.

This chain connects TRBV7-8 to TRBJ2-1; 7 nucleotides match TRBD2. This CDR3 has 15 amino acids. CDR1 and CDR2 (germline): SGHVS, FQNEAQ. Losses at the gene ends were 0 bases for V and 3 bases for J; bases not matched to a gene: 2. This chain's CDR3 is CASSLALAVYNEQFF. CDR3 DNA: TGTGCCAGCAGCTTAGCCCTAGCGGTCTACAATGAGCAGTTCTTC.

This clone was recorded only once. This chain connects TRBV6-1 to TRBJ1-3; D gene uncertain. V lost 3 bases to trimming and J lost 3 bases, with 6 bases between them. This CDR3 comprises 13 residues. Germline CDR1 is MNHNS and CDR2 is SASEGT. CDR3 residues: CASSERDGNTIYF. DNA for the CDR3: TGTGCCAGCAGTGAGAGAGATGGAAACACCATATATTTT.

The rearrangement links TRBV4-2 to TRBJ2-1, with 8 bases identical to TRBD2. The CDR3 loop spans 17 amino acids. The trim removed 0 bases at V and 5 bases at J, leaving 9 bases unmatched. From germline, CDR1 is LGHNA and CDR2 YNFKEQ. The CDR3 DNA reads TGTGCCAGCAGCCAAGATCCACTAGCGGTCCCGAACAATGAGCAGTTCTTC. Translating it yields CASSQDPLAVPNNEQFF.

The rearrangement uses TRBV11-3 and TRBJ1-1; D is ambiguous. The CDR3 contains 13 residues. Trimming took 0 bases from V and 0 from J, leaving 2 bases between them. Germline-derived CDR1 and CDR2 are SGHNT and YENEEA. Here the CDR3 DNA reads TGTGCCAGCAGCTTAGATATGAACACTGAAGCTTTCTTT. Translating it yields CASSLDMNTEAFF.

The chain employs TRBV12-5 and TRBJ1-1; D gene ambiguous. V dropped 4 bases and J dropped 4 bases, with 13 bases sitting between them. Germline V gene lookup returns CDR1 LGHNT and CDR2 FRNRAP. The CDR3 length is 14 residues. DNA of the CDR3: TGTGCTAGTGGTTCCCTGAGTGGGCGCACTGAAGCTTTCTTT. Protein sequence: CASGSLSGRTEAFF.

The chain links TRBV30 to TRBJ1-2; 10 bases are a match to TRBD1. The junction had 12 bases not matched to a gene; V was cut back by 3 bases and J by 14 bases. Germline CDR1 and CDR2: GTSNPN and SVGIG (reference sequence). The CDR3 consists of 13 residues. The CDR3 loop is CAWRKGDRGRATF. The CDR3 region has the DNA TGTGCCTGGAGGAAGGGGGACAGGGGAAGGGCGACCTTC.

This clone was seen only a few times. This chain joins TRBV20-1 and TRBJ2-7; perhaps TRBD1 as D (5 bases). V was shortened by 6 bases and J by 3 bases, with 6 bases between the two germline ends. Germline V gene data show CDR1 as DFQATT and CDR2 as SNEGSKA (reference sequence). The CDR3 is 10 residues long. The CDR3 sequence is CSAQGYEQYF. The CDR3, as DNA: TGCAGTGCCCAGGGCTACGAGCAGTACTTC.

The rearrangement joins TRBV24-1 to TRBJ2-4; no clear D gene. Trimming removed 9 bases at V and 0 bases at J, with 14 bases between. Germline CDR1 KGHDR, CDR2 SFDVKD. There are 15 residues in the CDR3. CDR3 loop: CATCCRRLAKNIQYF. Here the CDR3 DNA reads TGTGCCACCTGTTGTCGCAGGTTAGCCAAAAACATTCAGTACTTC.